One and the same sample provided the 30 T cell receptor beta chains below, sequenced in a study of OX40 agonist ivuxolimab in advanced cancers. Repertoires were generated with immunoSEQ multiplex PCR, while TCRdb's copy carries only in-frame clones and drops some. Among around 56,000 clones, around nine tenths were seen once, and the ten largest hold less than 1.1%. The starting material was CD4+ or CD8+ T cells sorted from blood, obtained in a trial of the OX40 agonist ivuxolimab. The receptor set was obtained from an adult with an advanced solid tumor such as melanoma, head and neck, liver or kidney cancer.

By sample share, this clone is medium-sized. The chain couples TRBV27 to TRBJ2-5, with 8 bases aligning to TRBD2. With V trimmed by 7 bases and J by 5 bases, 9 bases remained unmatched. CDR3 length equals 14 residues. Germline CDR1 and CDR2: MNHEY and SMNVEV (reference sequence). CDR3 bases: TGTGCCAGCAAGGCGGGAGGTTCTGACGAGACCCAGTACTTC. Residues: CASKAGGSDETQYF.

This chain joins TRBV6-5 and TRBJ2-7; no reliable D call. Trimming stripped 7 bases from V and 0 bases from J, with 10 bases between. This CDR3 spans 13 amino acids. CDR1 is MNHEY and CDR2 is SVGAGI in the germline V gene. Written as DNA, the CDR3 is TGTGCCAGCACCCCGGCAGTCTCCTACGAGCAGTACTTC. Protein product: CASTPAVSYEQYF.

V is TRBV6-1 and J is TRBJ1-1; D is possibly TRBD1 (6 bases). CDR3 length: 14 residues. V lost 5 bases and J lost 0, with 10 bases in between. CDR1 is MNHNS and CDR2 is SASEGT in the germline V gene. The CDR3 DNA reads TGTGCCAGCAGTTCAGGACAGATGAACACTGAAGCTTTCTTT. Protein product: CASSSGQMNTEAFF.

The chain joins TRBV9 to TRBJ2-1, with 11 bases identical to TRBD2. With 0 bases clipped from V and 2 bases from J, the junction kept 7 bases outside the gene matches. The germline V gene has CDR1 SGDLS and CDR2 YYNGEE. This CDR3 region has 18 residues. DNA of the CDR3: TGTGCCAGCAGCGTAGGGCTAGCGGGAGGTTCCACCTACAATGAGCAGTTCTTC. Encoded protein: CASSVGLAGGSTYNEQFF.

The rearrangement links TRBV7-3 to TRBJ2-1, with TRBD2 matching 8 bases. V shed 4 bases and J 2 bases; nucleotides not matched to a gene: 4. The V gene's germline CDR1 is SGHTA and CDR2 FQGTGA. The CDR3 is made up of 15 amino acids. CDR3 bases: TGTGCCAGCAGCTCCACTAGCGGTCCCTACAATGAGCAGTTCTTC. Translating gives CASSSTSGPYNEQFF.

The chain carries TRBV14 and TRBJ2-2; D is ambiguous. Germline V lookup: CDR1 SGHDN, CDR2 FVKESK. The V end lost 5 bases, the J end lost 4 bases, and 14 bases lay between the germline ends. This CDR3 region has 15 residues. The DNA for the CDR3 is TGTGCCAGCAGCACACGACTCCCCGGCACCGGGGAGCTGTTTTTT. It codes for CASSTRLPGTGELFF.

The CDR3 protein is CASRGDRLLYQPQHF. In nucleotides, the CDR3 is TGTGCCAGTAGAGGGGACAGGCTACTGTATCAGCCCCAGCATTTT. This chain joins TRBV19 and TRBJ1-5, with 8 positions matching TRBD1. CDR1 is LNHDA and CDR2 is SQIVND in the germline V gene (reference sequence). This CDR3 spans 15 amino acids. V lost 6 bases, J lost 5 bases, and 9 bases stayed unmatched. Filled out from reference TRBV19 and TRBJ1-5, the complete variable domain reads DGGITQSPKYLFRKEGQNVTLSCEQNLNHDAMYWYRQDPGQGLRLIYYSQIVNDFQKGDIAEGYSVSREKKESFPLTVTSAQKNPTAFYLCASRGDRLLYQPQHFGDGTRLSIL.

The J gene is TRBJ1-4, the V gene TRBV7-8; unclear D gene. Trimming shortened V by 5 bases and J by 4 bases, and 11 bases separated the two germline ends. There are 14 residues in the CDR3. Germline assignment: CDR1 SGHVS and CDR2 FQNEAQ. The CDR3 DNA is TGTGCCAGCAGCCACAGACGGGTTAATGAAAAACTGTTTTTT. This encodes CASSHRRVNEKLFF. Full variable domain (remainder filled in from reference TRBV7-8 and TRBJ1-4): GAGVSQSPRYKVAKRGQDVALRCDPISGHVSLFWYQQALGQGPEFLTYFQNEAQLDKSGLPSDRFFAERPEGSVSTLKIQRTQQEDSAVYLCASSHRRVNEKLFFGSGTQLSVL.

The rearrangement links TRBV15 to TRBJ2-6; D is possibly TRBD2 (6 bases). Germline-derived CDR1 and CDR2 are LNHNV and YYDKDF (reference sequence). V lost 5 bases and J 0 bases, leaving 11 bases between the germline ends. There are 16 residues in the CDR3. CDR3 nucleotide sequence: TGTGCCACCAGCGGAGGGGTGTACTCTGGGGCCAACGTCCTGACTTTC. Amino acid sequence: CATSGGVYSGANVLTF.

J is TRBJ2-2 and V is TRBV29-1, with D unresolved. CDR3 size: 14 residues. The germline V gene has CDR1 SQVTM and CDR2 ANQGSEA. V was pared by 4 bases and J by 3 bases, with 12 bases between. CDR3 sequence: CSVGIGHDTGELFF. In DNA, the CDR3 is TGCAGCGTTGGGATCGGGCACGACACCGGGGAGCTGTTTTTT.

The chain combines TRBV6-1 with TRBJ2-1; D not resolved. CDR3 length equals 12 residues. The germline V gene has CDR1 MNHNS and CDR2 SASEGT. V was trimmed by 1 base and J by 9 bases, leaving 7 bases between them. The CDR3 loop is CASSEGALEQFF. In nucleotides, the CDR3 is TGTGCCAGCAGTGAAGGGGCACTTGAGCAGTTCTTC.

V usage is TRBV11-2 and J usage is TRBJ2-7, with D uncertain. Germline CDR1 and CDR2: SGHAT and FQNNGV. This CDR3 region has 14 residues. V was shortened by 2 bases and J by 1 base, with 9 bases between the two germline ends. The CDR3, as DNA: TGTGCCAGCAGCTTACACGCGGAATCCTACGAGCAGTACTTC. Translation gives CASSLHAESYEQYF.

CDR3 coding DNA: TGTGCCAGCAGGACTATAGCCAAAAACATTCAGTACTTC. As protein: CASRTIAKNIQYF. The rearrangement joins TRBV7-2 to TRBJ2-4; tentatively, D is TRBD2 (5 bases). The ends were cut back, 6 bases at V and 0 bases at J, with 6 bases in the middle. Looked up from germline, CDR1 is SGHTA and CDR2 is FQGNSA. The CDR3 runs 13 residues.

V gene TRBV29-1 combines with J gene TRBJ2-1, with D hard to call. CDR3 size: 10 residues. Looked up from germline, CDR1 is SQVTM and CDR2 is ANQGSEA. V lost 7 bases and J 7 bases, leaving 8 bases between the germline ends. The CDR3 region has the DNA TGCAGCGGGGGATTGAATGAGCAGTTCTTC. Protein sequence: CSGGLNEQFF.

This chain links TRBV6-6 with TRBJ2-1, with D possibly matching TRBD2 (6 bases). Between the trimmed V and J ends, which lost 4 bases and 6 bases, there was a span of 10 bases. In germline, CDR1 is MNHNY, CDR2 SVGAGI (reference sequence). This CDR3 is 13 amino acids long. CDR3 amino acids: CASSSREANEQFF. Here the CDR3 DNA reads TGTGCCAGCAGTTCCAGGGAGGCCAATGAGCAGTTCTTC.

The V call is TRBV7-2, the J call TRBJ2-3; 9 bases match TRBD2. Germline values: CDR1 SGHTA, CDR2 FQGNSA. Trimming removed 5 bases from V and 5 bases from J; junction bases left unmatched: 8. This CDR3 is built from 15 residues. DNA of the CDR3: TGTGCCAGCAGCATCCGACTAGCGGCTCAAGATACGCAGTATTTT. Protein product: CASSIRLAAQDTQYF.

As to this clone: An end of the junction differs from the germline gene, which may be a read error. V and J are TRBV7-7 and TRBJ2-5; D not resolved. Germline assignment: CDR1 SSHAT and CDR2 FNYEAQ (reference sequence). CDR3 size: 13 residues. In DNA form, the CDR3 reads TGTGCTAGCACCACTGGTGGCGTAGAGACCCAGTACTTC. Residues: CASTTGGVETQYF.

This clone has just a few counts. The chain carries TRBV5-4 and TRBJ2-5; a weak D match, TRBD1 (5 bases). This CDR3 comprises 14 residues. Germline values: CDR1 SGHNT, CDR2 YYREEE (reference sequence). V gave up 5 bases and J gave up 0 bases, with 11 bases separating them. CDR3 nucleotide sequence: TGTGCCAGCAGTCCGGAGACAGACCAAGAGACCCAGTACTTC. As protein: CASSPETDQETQYF.

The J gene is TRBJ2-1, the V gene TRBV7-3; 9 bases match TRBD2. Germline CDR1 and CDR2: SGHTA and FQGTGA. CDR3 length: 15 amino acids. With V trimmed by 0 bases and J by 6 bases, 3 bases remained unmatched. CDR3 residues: CASSLTSGGFNEQFF. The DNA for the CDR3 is TGTGCCAGCAGCTTAACTAGCGGGGGCTTCAATGAGCAGTTCTTC.

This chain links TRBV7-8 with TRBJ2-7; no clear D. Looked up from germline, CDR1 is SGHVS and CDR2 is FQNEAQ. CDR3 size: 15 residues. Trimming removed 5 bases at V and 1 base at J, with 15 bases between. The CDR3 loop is CASSPKRVFSYEQYF. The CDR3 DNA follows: TGTGCCAGCAGCCCTAAACGGGTATTTTCCTACGAGCAGTACTTC.

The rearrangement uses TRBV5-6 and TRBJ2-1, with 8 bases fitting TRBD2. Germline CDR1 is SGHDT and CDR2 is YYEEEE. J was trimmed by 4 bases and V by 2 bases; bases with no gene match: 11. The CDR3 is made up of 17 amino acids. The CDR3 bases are TGTGCCAGCAGCTTTTGGAGCGGGAGTAGGGGGTACAATGAGCAGTTCTTC. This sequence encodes CASSFWSGSRGYNEQFF.

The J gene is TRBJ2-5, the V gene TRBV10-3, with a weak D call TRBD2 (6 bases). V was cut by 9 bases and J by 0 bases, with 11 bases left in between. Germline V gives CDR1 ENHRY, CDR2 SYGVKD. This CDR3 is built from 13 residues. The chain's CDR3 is CAIQRDYQETQYF. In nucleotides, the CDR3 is TGTGCCATACAACGGGACTACCAAGAGACCCAGTACTTC.

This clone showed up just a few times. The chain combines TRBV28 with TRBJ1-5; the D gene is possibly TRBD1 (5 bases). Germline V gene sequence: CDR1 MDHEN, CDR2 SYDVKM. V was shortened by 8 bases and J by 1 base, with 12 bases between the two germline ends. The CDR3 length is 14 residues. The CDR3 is CASARGGSNQPQHF. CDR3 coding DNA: TGTGCCAGCGCTCGGGGGGGGAGCAATCAGCCCCAGCATTTT.

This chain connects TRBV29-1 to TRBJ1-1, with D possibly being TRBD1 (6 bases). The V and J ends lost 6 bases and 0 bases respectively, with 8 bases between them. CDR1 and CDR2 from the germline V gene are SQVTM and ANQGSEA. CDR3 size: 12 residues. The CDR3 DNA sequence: TGCAGCGTAGGGGGGATGAACACTGAAGCTTTCTTT. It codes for CSVGGMNTEAFF.

The CDR3 nucleotides are TGTGCCAGCTGCAGTTTAGTCTGGATTAATCAGCCCCAGCATTTT. Its protein is CASCSLVWINQPQHF. J is TRBJ1-5 and V is TRBV28; D ambiguous. Per germline, CDR1 MDHEN and CDR2 SYDVKM. Trimming shortened V by 8 bases and J by 4 bases, and 18 bases separated the two germline ends. The CDR3 is 15 amino acids.

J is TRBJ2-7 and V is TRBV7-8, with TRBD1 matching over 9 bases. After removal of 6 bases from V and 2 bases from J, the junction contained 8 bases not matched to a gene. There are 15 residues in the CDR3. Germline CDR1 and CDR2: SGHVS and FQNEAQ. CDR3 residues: CASRPDRGKPYEQYF. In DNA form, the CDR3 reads TGTGCCAGCAGACCAGACAGGGGGAAGCCCTACGAGCAGTACTTC.

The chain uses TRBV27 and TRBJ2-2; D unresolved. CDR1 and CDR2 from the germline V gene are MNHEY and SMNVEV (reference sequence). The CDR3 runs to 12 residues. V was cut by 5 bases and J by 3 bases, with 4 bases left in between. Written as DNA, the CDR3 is TGTGCCAGCAGTCGGGACACCGGGGAGCTGTTTTTT. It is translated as CASSRDTGELFF.

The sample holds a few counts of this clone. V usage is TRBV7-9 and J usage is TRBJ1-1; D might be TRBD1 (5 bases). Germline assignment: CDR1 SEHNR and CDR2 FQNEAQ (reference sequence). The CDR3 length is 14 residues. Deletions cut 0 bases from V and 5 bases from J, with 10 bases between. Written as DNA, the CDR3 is TGTGCCAGCAGCTTAGCGCGCCGGGGGACTGAAGCTTTCTTT. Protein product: CASSLARRGTEAFF. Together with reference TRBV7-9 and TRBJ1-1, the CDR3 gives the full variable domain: DTGVSQNPRHKITKRGQNVTFRCDPISEHNRLYWYRQTLGQGPEFLTYFQNEAQLEKSRLLSDRFSAERPKGSFSTLEIQRTEQGDSAMYLCASSLARRGTEAFFGQGTRLTVV.

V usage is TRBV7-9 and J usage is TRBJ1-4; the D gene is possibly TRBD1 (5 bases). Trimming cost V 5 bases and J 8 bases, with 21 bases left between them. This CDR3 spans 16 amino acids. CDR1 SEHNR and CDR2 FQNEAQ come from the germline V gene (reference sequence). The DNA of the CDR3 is TGTGCCAGCAGCCCAGTTGGAAGGGGCAGAGGGGAAAAACTGTTTTTT. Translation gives CASSPVGRGRGEKLFF.

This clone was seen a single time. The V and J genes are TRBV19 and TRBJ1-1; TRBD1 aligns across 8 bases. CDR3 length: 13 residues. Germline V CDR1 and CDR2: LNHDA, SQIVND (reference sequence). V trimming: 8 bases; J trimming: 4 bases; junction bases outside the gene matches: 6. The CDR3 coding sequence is TGTGCCAGTCAGACAGGGGTTGGCACTGAAGCTTTCTTT. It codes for CASQTGVGTEAFF.